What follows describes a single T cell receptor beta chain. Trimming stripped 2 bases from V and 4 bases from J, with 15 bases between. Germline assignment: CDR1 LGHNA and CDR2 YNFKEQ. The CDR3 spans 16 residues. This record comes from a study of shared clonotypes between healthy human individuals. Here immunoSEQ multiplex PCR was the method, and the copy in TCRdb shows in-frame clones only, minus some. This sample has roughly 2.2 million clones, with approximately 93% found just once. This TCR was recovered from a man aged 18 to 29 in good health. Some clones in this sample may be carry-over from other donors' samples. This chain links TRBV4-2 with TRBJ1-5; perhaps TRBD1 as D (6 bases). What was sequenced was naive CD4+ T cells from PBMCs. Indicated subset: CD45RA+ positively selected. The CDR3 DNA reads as TGTGCCAGCAGCCAAACCTCAGGGGCTGGGAATCAGCCCCAGCATTTT. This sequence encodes CASSQTSGAGNQPQHF.